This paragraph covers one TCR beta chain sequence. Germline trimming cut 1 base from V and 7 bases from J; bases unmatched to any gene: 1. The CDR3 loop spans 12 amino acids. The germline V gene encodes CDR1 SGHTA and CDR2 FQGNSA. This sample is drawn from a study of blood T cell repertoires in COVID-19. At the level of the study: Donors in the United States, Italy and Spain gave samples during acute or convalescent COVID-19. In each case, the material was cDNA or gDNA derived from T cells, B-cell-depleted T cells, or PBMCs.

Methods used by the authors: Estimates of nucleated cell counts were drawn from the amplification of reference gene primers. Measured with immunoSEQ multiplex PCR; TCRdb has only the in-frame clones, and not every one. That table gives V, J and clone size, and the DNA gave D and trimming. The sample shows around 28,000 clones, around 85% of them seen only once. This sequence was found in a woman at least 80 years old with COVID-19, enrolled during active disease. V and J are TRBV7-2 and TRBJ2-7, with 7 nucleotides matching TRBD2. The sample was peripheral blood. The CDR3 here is CASSLGGGEQYF. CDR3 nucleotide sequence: TGTGCCAGCAGCTTAGGGGGGGGAGAGCAGTACTTC.